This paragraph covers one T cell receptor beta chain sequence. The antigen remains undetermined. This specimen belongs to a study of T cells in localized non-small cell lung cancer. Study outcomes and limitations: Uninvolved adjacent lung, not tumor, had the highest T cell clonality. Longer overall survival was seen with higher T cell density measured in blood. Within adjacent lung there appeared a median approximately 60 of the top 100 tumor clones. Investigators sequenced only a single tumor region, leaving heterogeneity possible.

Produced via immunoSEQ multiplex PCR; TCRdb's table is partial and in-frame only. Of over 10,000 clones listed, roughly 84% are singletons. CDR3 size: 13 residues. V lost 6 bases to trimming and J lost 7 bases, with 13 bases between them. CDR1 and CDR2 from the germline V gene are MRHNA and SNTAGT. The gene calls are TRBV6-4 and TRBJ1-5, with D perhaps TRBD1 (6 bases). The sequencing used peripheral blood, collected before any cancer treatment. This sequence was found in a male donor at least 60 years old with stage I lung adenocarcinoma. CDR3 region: CASSTDRGQPQHF. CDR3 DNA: TGTGCCAGCAGCACGGACAGAGGACAGCCCCAGCATTTT.